The 23 T cell receptor beta chains given below trace back to one sample, sequenced in a study of regulatory T cells in long-lasting Graves disease. Sequencing libraries for TCR beta were prepared with iRepertoire HTBI primers and Arm-PCR of CDR3 regions. MiXCR was run by TCRdb on the multiplex PCR reads, yielding one entry per CDR3 protein. The table has under 700,000 distinct CDR3 sequences, about 16% seen once. Documented time point: newly diagnosed GD, antithyroid drugs for less than 3 months. Extracted PBMC RNA gave rise to the TCR library. These data were also filed under a second study, of T cells in Graves' hyperthyroidism and ophthalmopathy.

Material: peripheral blood mononuclear cells (PBMCs), obtained at new diagnosis, from a patient treated with antithyroid drugs. These receptors were taken from a woman aged 35-65 years with Graves disease.

This clonotype was detected ten times or more. In DNA form, the CDR3 reads TGTGCCAGCAGTTTATCGGTCCTCGGGTGGGGCGAGCAGTACTTC. Its protein is CASSLSVLGWGEQYF. The V call is TRBV12-3 or TRBV12-4, the J call TRBJ2-7; D remains ambiguous. Trimming stripped 2 bases from V and 6 bases from J, with 17 bases between. This CDR3 region has 15 residues.

This clonotype was detected only a few times. This chain connects TRBV4-1 to TRBJ2-2; D gene unclear. This CDR3 is 16 amino acids long. The germline V gene has CDR1 MGHRA and CDR2 YSYEKL. The V end lost 0 bases, the J end lost 0 bases, and 8 bases lay between the germline ends. The CDR3 region is CASSQESHANTGELFF. CDR3 sequence (DNA): TGCGCCAGCAGCCAAGAATCGCACGCGAACACCGGGGAGCTGTTTTTT.

Points on this clonotype: A much larger clone sits a single nucleotide away, making a read error possible. The chain joins TRBV11-2 to TRBJ2-1, with no clear D. Per germline, CDR1 SGHAT and CDR2 FQNNGV. This CDR3 contains 11 residues. The V end was cut by 3 bases, the J end by 10 bases, with 7 bases between. The CDR3 nucleotides read TGTGCCAGCAGCTTCTACGGGGAGCAGTTCTTC. It encodes CASSFYGEQFF. Using reference TRBV11-2 and TRBJ2-1 for the parts outside the CDR3, the full variable domain is EAGVAQSPRYKIIEKRQSVAFWCNPISGHATLYWYQQILGQGPKLLIQFQNNGVVDDSQLPKDRFSAERLKGVDSTLKIQPAKLEDSAVYLCASSFYGEQFFGPGTRLTVL.

The sample holds many counts of this clonotype. The germline gene is not matched at one end of the junction; a read error may be the cause. This CDR3 is CASSLGVQGNEKLFF. The CDR3 region has the DNA TGTGCCAGCAGCCTAGGAGTCCAGGGGAATGAAAAACTGTTTTTT. The chain combines TRBV13 with TRBJ1-4; TRBD1 might be the D (6 bases). The CDR3 extends over 15 amino acids. From germline, CDR1 is PRHDT and CDR2 FYEKMQ (reference sequence).

The V and J genes are TRBV5-1 and TRBJ1-1; D gene unclear. The V gene's germline CDR1 is SGHRS and CDR2 YFSETQ. CDR3 length: 14 amino acids. V lost 0 bases to trimming and J lost 6 bases, with 12 bases between them. The CDR3: CASSLGWARAEAFF. DNA for the CDR3: TGCGCCAGCAGCTTGGGGTGGGCGCGAGCTGAAGCTTTCTTT.

This clonotype was counted a few times. The chain recombines TRBV14 with TRBJ2-1; D assignment may be TRBD1 or TRBD2 (6 bases each). V was trimmed by 5 bases and J by 8 bases, leaving 16 bases between them. Per the germline V gene, CDR1 is SGHDN and CDR2 is FVKESK. This CDR3 is built from 14 residues. CDR3 residues: CASSILGGGDEQFF. Here the CDR3 DNA reads TGTGCCAGCAGCATTTTGGGGGGCGGGGATGAGCAGTTCTTC.

In its sample, this clonotype was seen a few times. V is TRBV29-1 and J is TRBJ1-5, with TRBD1 matching over 12 bases. The V gene end was trimmed by 6 bases and the J gene end by 6 bases; junction bases not matched to a gene: 3. The CDR3 has 13 residues. The germline V gene encodes CDR1 SQVTM and CDR2 ANQGSEA. The CDR3 reads CSVGQGAGQPQHF. In DNA form, the CDR3 reads TGCAGCGTGGGACAGGGGGCTGGTCAGCCCCAGCATTTT.

A few counts support this clonotype. The chain combines TRBV7-9 with TRBJ1-2; weak D call: TRBD1 (5 bases). Germline CDR1 reads SEHNR; CDR2 reads FQNEAQ (reference sequence). The CDR3 sequence is 13 residues long. The ends were cut back, 6 bases at V and 2 bases at J, with 10 bases in the middle. CDR3 protein: CASRTTENYGYTF. Here the CDR3 DNA reads TGTGCCAGCAGAACGACAGAGAACTATGGCTACACCTTC.

This clonotype appeared a few times. The rearrangement links TRBV24-1 to TRBJ2-1; D is unclear. Trimming took 1 base from V and 7 from J, leaving 10 bases between them. Germline values: CDR1 KGHDR, CDR2 SFDVKD. This CDR3 is 14 amino acids long. CDR3 sequence reads: CATSDFSRTNEQFF. In nucleotides, the CDR3 is TGTGCCACCAGTGATTTCTCTCGTACGAATGAGCAGTTCTTC.

This clonotype was seen ten or more times. The chain uses TRBV2 and TRBJ1-1; D is unresolved. Germline loops: CDR1 SNHLY, CDR2 FYNNEI. Trimming removed 3 bases from V and 1 base from J, with 6 bases in between. CDR3 size: 13 residues. CDR3 amino acids: CASSERENTEAFF. The CDR3 DNA reads TGTGCCAGCAGTGAGAGGGAGAACACTGAAGCTTTCTTT.

The chain has TRBV11-2 and TRBJ2-7; D uncertain. The CDR3 covers 15 residues. Germline CDR1 SGHAT, CDR2 FQNNGV. The ends were cut back, 5 bases at V and 0 bases at J, with 14 bases in the middle. The CDR3 sequence is CASSQDQRSSYEQYF. CDR3 sequence (DNA): TGTGCCAGCAGCCAGGACCAGAGGAGCTCCTACGAGCAGTACTTC.

This clonotype was picked up a small number of times. The chain employs TRBV13 and TRBJ2-3; 7 positions agree with TRBD2. The ends lost 8 bases at V and 3 bases at J; junction bases unmatched: 8. Germline CDR1 is PRHDT and CDR2 is FYEKMQ (reference sequence). This CDR3 is 14 amino acids long. The CDR3 coding sequence is TGTGCCAGCTTCTCCTCCGGGGGGACAGATACGCAGTATTTT. Protein product: CASFSSGGTDTQYF.

This clonotype came up many times. J is TRBJ1-2 and V is TRBV5-1, with 7 nucleotides matching TRBD1. CDR1 and CDR2 (germline): SGHRS, YFSETQ. The CDR3 contains 16 residues. The junction had 15 bases not matched to a gene; V was cut back by 8 bases and J by 2 bases. The CDR3 sequence: CASGGGGDVRNYGYTF. CDR3 coding DNA: TGCGCCAGTGGCGGAGGGGGCGATGTGCGGAACTATGGCTACACCTTC.

This clonotype was seen at least ten times. The chain employs TRBV7-8 and TRBJ1-4; no firm D call. Trimming took off 5 bases at V and 8 bases at J, with 15 bases between the two ends. There are 14 residues in the CDR3. The germline CDR1 and CDR2 sequences are SGHVS and FQNEAQ. The CDR3 loop is CASSLLGRGEKLFF. The CDR3 DNA reads TGTGCCAGCAGCCTACTTGGGAGAGGGGAAAAACTGTTTTTT.

Regarding this clonotype: Being one base from a much bigger clone, this may be a read error. The V call is TRBV7-8, the J call TRBJ2-7, with D uncertain. The V gene's germline CDR1 is SGHVS and CDR2 FQNEAQ. The CDR3 sequence is 13 residues long. The CDR3 sequence: CASSLRVAYGQYF. CDR3 sequence (DNA): TGTGCCAGCAGCTTACGGGTGGCCTACGGGCAGTACTTC.

This chain links TRBV19 with TRBJ1-2, with no clear D. Trimming shortened V by 11 bases and J by 3 bases, and 7 bases separated the two germline ends. Germline values: CDR1 LNHDA, CDR2 SQIVND (reference sequence). This CDR3 has 10 amino acids. CDR3 nucleotides: TGTGCCTCGGGCGACTATGGCTACACCTTC. This gives the protein CASGDYGYTF.

This clonotype was detected many times. V is TRBV2 and J is TRBJ2-2; the match to TRBD1 covers 9 bases. V shed 8 bases, J shed 1 base, and the junction held 5 bases outside the gene matches. The CDR3 has 15 residues. Germline V gives CDR1 SNHLY, CDR2 FYNNEI. For the CDR3, the DNA is TGTGCCAGCCAAGGACAGGGGATGAACACCGGGGAGCTGTTTTTT. It encodes CASQGQGMNTGELFF.

This clonotype was detected a few times. This rearrangement joins TRBV3-1 to TRBJ1-6; tentative D call: TRBD1 (5 bases). Germline V gives CDR1 LGHDT, CDR2 YNNKEL (reference sequence). The CDR3 runs to 13 residues. The V and J ends lost 4 bases and 9 bases respectively, with 10 bases between them. CDR3: CASSLGEFSPLHF. CDR3 DNA: TGTGCCAGCAGCCTAGGGGAGTTTTCACCCCTCCACTTT.

This clonotype appeared many times. The CDR3 DNA is TGTGCCAGCAGCACGGGACAGTTGAAGCGGGGAGCCTACGAGCAGTACTTC. Amino acid sequence: CASSTGQLKRGAYEQYF. The gene calls are TRBV28 and TRBJ2-7; the D gene could be TRBD1 or TRBD2 (7 bases each). Germline V gives CDR1 MDHEN, CDR2 SYDVKM. Trimming removed 6 bases at V and 2 bases at J, with 23 bases between. CDR3 length equals 17 residues.

The J gene is TRBJ2-2, the V gene TRBV10-3, with a weak D call TRBD2 (6 bases). Germline CDR1 is ENHRY and CDR2 is SYGVKD. CDR3 size: 14 residues. V lost 6 bases, J lost 5 bases, and 13 bases lay in between. Written as DNA, the CDR3 is TGTGCCATCAGCCCGGGACTTCTAACCGGGGAGCTGTTTTTT. It specifies CAISPGLLTGELFF.

In its sample, this clonotype was seen many times. The chain joins TRBV30 to TRBJ2-1; 8 bases agree with TRBD1. Germline CDR1 and CDR2: GTSNPN and SVGIG (reference sequence). Germline trimming cut 3 bases from V and 9 bases from J; bases unmatched to any gene: 7. The CDR3 is 13 residues long. CDR3 loop: CAWRGQANSEQFF. The CDR3 DNA reads TGTGCCTGGAGGGGACAGGCTAACAGTGAGCAGTTCTTC.

This clonotype appeared a few times. The chain has TRBV7-9 and TRBJ2-1; possibly TRBD2 for D (5 bases). CDR1 and CDR2 (germline): SEHNR, FQNEAQ (reference sequence). There are 14 residues in the CDR3. Trimming took 5 bases from V and 7 from J, leaving 15 bases between them. The DNA for the CDR3 is TGTGCCAGCAGCCCCGCGGGTAGCCGAAATGAGCAGTTCTTC. Translating gives CASSPAGSRNEQFF.

Only a few counts were recorded for this clonotype. V and J are TRBV7-9 and TRBJ1-4, with D possibly matching TRBD1 (5 bases). The CDR3 loop spans 15 amino acids. Trimming shortened V by 4 bases and J by 4 bases, and 13 bases separated the two germline ends. From germline, CDR1 is SEHNR and CDR2 FQNEAQ (reference sequence). In nucleotides, the CDR3 is TGTGCCAGCAGCTGGGCCGGGACCCTTAATGAAAAACTGTTTTTT. Translation gives CASSWAGTLNEKLFF.